The 12 T cell receptor beta chains presented below share a single source sample, sequenced in a study of human T cells and chemical hapten exposure. The time point is: patch test 2, 6 weeks after DPC sensitization. The treatment here: therapeutic diphenylcyclopropenone sensitization with weekly scalp DPC. Using its own MiXCR run on the RACE reads, TCRdb lists one record per CDR3 protein. The sample holds fewer than 95,000 distinct CDR3 sequences, 11% seen once. The material was whole blood, obtained in connection with sensitization to the hapten diphenylcyclopropenone (DPC). The receptors were sampled from a man between 40 and 49 years old with alopecia areata. Some clones in this sample may be carry-over from other donors' samples.

This sequence joins TRBV29-1 and TRBJ2-1; 10 bases map to TRBD2. The trim removed 1 base at V and 6 bases at J, leaving 9 bases unmatched. Germline CDR1 is SQVTM and CDR2 is ANQGSEA. This CDR3 contains 16 residues. CDR3 loop: CSVEVEASGRSNEQFF. The CDR3 coding sequence is TGCAGCGTTGAAGTGGAGGCTAGCGGGAGAAGCAATGAGCAGTTCTTC.

This clonotype appeared a few times. The J gene is TRBJ2-1, the V gene TRBV20-1; 13 positions match TRBD2. CDR3 length: 18 residues. The V gene end was trimmed by 0 bases and the J gene end by 2 bases; junction bases not matched to a gene: 7. The germline V gene encodes CDR1 DFQATT and CDR2 SNEGSKA (reference sequence). The CDR3 DNA is TGCAGTGCTAGAGAAGCACTAGCGGGAGGGGGGGCCTACAATGAGCAGTTCTTC. Protein: CSAREALAGGGAYNEQFF.

Details on this clonotype: One end of the junction varies from germline; a read error may be responsible. The gene calls are TRBV5-1 and TRBJ2-2; 8 bases align to TRBD2. CDR3 length: 14 residues. Germline CDR1 SGHRS, CDR2 YFSETQ. The CDR3 coding sequence is TGCGCCAGCAGCCGACTAGCGACGGACGGGGAGCTGGTTTTT. This codes for CASSRLATDGELVF.

This clonotype was picked up a small number of times. V is TRBV12-3 or TRBV12-4 and J is TRBJ2-1; TRBD2 agrees at 13 bases. The CDR3 is made up of 16 amino acids. V was pared by 5 bases and J by 7 bases, with 8 bases of the junction left unmatched. CDR3 protein: CASSLGLAGVVNEQFF. The CDR3 coding sequence is TGTGCCAGCAGTCTCGGACTAGCGGGAGTGGTGAATGAGCAGTTCTTC.

The CDR3 sequence is CASSSGLAGAYEQYV. In DNA form, the CDR3 reads TGCGCCAGCAGCTCGGGACTAGCGGGAGCTTACGAGCAGTACGTC. The chain combines TRBV5-1 with TRBJ2-7, with 14 bases that match TRBD2. Germline assignment: CDR1 SGHRS and CDR2 YFSETQ. The V and J ends lost 3 bases and 4 bases, in that order; junction bases with no gene match: 3. This CDR3 region has 15 residues.

This clonotype has ten or more counts. This chain joins TRBV29-1 and TRBJ1-5; 7 positions agree with TRBD1. CDR3 size: 14 residues. Germline CDR1 and CDR2: SQVTM and ANQGSEA. V dropped 6 bases and J dropped 6; count of bases not matched to a gene: 11. CDR3 protein: CSVAGTDFGQPQHF. In nucleotides, the CDR3 is TGCAGCGTAGCCGGGACAGATTTTGGTCAGCCCCAGCATTTT. Drawing the rest from reference TRBV29-1 and TRBJ1-5, the complete variable domain is SAVISQKPSRDICQRGTSLTIQCQVDSQVTMMFWYRQQPGQSLTLIATANQGSEATYESGFVIDKFPISRPNLTFSTLTVSNMSPEDSSIYLCSVAGTDFGQPQHFGDGTRLSIL.

This rearrangement joins TRBV6-5 to TRBJ1-6; D is perhaps TRBD1 (6 bases). From germline, CDR1 is MNHEY and CDR2 SVGAGI. CDR3 length: 13 residues. Trimming shortened V by 7 bases and J by 8 bases, and 12 bases separated the two germline ends. The CDR3 region has the DNA TGTGCCAGCAACAGGGAAGGGGATTCACCCCTCCACTTT. Protein sequence: CASNREGDSPLHF.

The rearrangement uses TRBV10-3 and TRBJ2-2, with a possible D match to TRBD1 (6 bases). Germline lookup yields CDR1 ENHRY and CDR2 SYGVKD. The CDR3 runs 17 residues. V was cut by 2 bases and J by 1 base, with 14 bases left in between. In DNA form, the CDR3 reads TGTGCCATCAGTGAGCCCACGGGCAGGGGGAACACCGGGGAGCTGTTTTTT. Its translation: CAISEPTGRGNTGELFF.

This clonotype has more than one count but fewer than ten. This rearrangement joins TRBV19 to TRBJ1-5, with D possibly matching TRBD1 (6 bases). This CDR3 spans 14 amino acids. CDR1 LNHDA and CDR2 SQIVND come from the germline V gene (reference sequence). V was cut by 6 bases and J by 5 bases, with 14 bases left in between. DNA of the CDR3: TGTGCCAGTAGCCCGGGACATCGTGATCAGCCCCAGCATTTT. Translated, it gives CASSPGHRDQPQHF.

J is TRBJ2-1 and V is TRBV28; no reliable D call. The V and J ends lost 6 bases and 1 base respectively, with 13 bases between them. This CDR3 spans 15 amino acids. CDR1 is MDHEN, CDR2 SYDVKM, per germline. The CDR3 DNA sequence: TGTGCCAGCAGAGGTAGAAGGAGTTCCTACAATGAGCAGTTCTTC. Protein: CASRGRRSSYNEQFF. Based on the CDR3 plus reference TRBV28 and TRBJ2-1, the full variable domain is DVKVTQSSRYLVKRTGEKVFLECVQDMDHENMFWYRQDPGLGLRLIYFSYDVKMKEKGDIPEGYSVSREKKERFSLILESASTNQTSMYLCASRGRRSSYNEQFFGPGTRLTVL.

This clonotype was detected ten times or more. This rearrangement joins TRBV20-1 to TRBJ1-2; maybe TRBD1 (5 bases). CDR1 is DFQATT and CDR2 is SNEGSKA in the germline V gene (reference sequence). The V end lost 0 bases, the J end lost 6 bases, and 5 bases lay between the germline ends. The length of the CDR3 is 11 residues. The DNA for the CDR3 is TGCAGTGCTAGAGACAGGGATGGCTACACCTTC. It specifies CSARDRDGYTF.

This clonotype has only a few counts. The chain couples TRBV20-1 to TRBJ2-7; TRBD2 is a possible D gene (5 bases). The CDR3 has 14 amino acids. The V gene's germline CDR1 is DFQATT and CDR2 SNEGSKA (reference sequence). V dropped 2 bases and J dropped 6 bases, with 17 bases sitting between them. This CDR3 reads CSARRLGEAGEQYF. CDR3 coding DNA: TGCAGTGCTAGACGGTTAGGTGAGGCGGGCGAGCAGTACTTC.